This T cell receptor (beta chain) was identified during a study of T-cell memory formation after mild COVID-19. This clonotype came up a few times. V lost 1 base, J lost 1 base, and 1 base stayed unmatched. Germline CDR1 reads SGHAT; CDR2 reads FQNNGV. This CDR3 has 17 amino acids. A single record per CDR3 protein comes from TCRdb applying MiXCR to the 5' RACE reads. The table includes 250,000 to 350,000 distinct CDR3 sequences, about 13% detected once. The rearrangement uses TRBV11-2 and TRBJ2-3; TRBD2 matches at 14 bases. The receptor's source is a young man who had mild COVID-19 (a few samples of this study predate the infection). Cell type and time point are not known. Sequencing was done on a sample of PBMCs or a T cell subset sorted from them (not recorded which). CDR3 sequence: CASSLVGLAGGTDTQYF. CDR3 sequence (DNA): TGTGCCAGCAGCTTAGTGGGACTAGCGGGGGGCACAGATACGCAGTATTTT.